Below are 31 T cell receptor beta chains sequenced from a single sample in a study of CD8 T cells in ankylosing spondylitis. Points from the study as a whole: The study identified a TCR beta motif of fewer than 10 highly homologous variants that appeared characteristic of ankylosing spondylitis blood.

TCRdb used MiXCR to reprocess the 5' RACE reads, holding one entry per CDR3 protein. Seen here are about 440,000 distinct CDR3 sequences, roughly a sixth observed once, and the top ten hold just over 1%. The antigens of these receptors remain unknown. The sequenced material came from blood, either unsorted or a sorted T cell fraction (not recorded which). These TCRs come from a male donor with ankylosing spondylitis.

The V call is TRBV12-3 or TRBV12-4, the J call TRBJ1-1; TRBD1 might be the D (5 bases). The CDR3 is 10 amino acids. V was cut by 10 bases and J by 8 bases, with 11 bases left in between. As DNA, the CDR3 is TGTGCCACTTTAGGGGCGGAAGCTTTCTTT. Its protein product is CATLGAEAFF.

This clonotype was observed a handful of times. The chain joins TRBV5-5 to TRBJ2-7; tentatively, D is TRBD1 (7 bases). From germline, CDR1 is SGHKS and CDR2 YYEKEE (reference sequence). The CDR3 runs 14 residues. The V gene lost 4 bases and the J gene lost 5 bases, with 16 bases spanning the gap. The CDR3 nucleotides are TGTGCCAGCAGCACCCGACAGGGAGGCGACGAGCAGTACTTC. It yields the protein CASSTRQGGDEQYF.

The chain uses TRBV12-3 or TRBV12-4 and TRBJ2-3; TRBD1 or TRBD2 may be the D gene (5 bases each). V shed 7 bases and J shed 3 bases, with 17 bases lying between them. CDR3 size: 15 residues. The CDR3 sequence: CASTLGTGRTDTQYF. DNA for the CDR3: TGTGCCAGCACCTTGGGGACCGGTAGAACAGATACGCAGTATTTT.

The CDR3 protein is CASSQGRTANTGELFF. CDR3 sequence (DNA): TGTGCCAGCAGCCAAGGCAGAACGGCCAACACCGGGGAGCTGTTTTTT. The chain couples TRBV3-1 to TRBJ2-2; D gene ambiguous. V was cut by 1 base and J by 2 bases, with 11 bases left in between. CDR1 and CDR2 from the germline V gene are LGHDT and YNNKEL (reference sequence). The CDR3 is made up of 16 amino acids. The full variable domain, with the rest looked up from reference TRBV3-1 and TRBJ2-2, is DTAVSQTPKYLVTQMGNDKSIKCEQNLGHDTMYWYKQDSKKFLKIMFSYNNKELIINETVPNRFSPKSPDKAHLNLHINSLELGDSAVYFCASSQGRTANTGELFFGEGSRLTVL.

The chain links TRBV27 to TRBJ1-6; 8 nucleotides agree with TRBD1. Germline V gene data show CDR1 as MNHEY and CDR2 as SMNVEV (reference sequence). With V trimmed by 4 bases and J by 10 bases, 12 bases remained unmatched. The CDR3 contains 16 residues. The CDR3 loop reads CASSSWRTGQDSPLHF. The CDR3 DNA reads as TGTGCCAGCAGTTCGTGGAGGACAGGGCAGGACTCACCCCTCCACTTT.

V usage is TRBV5-6 and J usage is TRBJ2-7; 9 nucleotides line up with TRBD1. This CDR3 is 15 amino acids long. The V gene end was trimmed by 5 bases and the J gene end by 2 bases; junction bases not matched to a gene: 8. Germline-derived CDR1 and CDR2 are SGHDT and YYEEEE. The CDR3 protein is CASSSPDRGTYEQYF. The CDR3 DNA reads TGTGCCAGCAGTTCACCGGACAGGGGAACCTACGAGCAGTACTTC. Combining the CDR3 with reference TRBV5-6 and TRBJ2-7 gives the whole variable domain DAGVTQSPTHLIKTRGQQVTLRCSPKSGHDTVSWYQQALGQGPQFIFQYYEEEERQRGNFPDRFSGHQFPNYSSELNVNALLLGDSALYLCASSSPDRGTYEQYFGPGTRLTVT.

This clonotype was seen ten or more times. CDR3 residues: CASTLGTFSTDTQYF. The CDR3 DNA follows: TGCGCCAGCACCCTGGGGACTTTCAGCACAGATACGCAGTATTTT. V is TRBV5-1 and J is TRBJ2-3; TRBD2 might be the D (6 bases). CDR1 is SGHRS, CDR2 YFSETQ, per germline. The V end lost 6 bases, the J end lost 0 bases, and 14 bases lay between the germline ends. The CDR3 is 15 amino acids. The full variable domain, with the rest looked up from reference TRBV5-1 and TRBJ2-3, is KAGVTQTPRYLIKTRGQQVTLSCSPISGHRSVSWYQQTPGQGLQFLFEYFSETQRNKGNFPGRFSGRQFSNSRSEMNVSTLELGDSALYLCASTLGTFSTDTQYFGPGTRLTVL.

Turning to this clonotype: The junction departs from germline at one end; a sequencing error may be responsible. The chain couples TRBV18 to TRBJ2-7; perhaps TRBD2 as D (5 bases). CDR3 size: 16 residues. Per germline, CDR1 KGHSH and CDR2 LQKENI. The chain's CDR3 is CVSSPESGGPSREQYF. Written as DNA, the CDR3 is TGTGTCAGCTCACCGGAAAGCGGAGGACCTTCGAGGGAGCAGTACTTC.

This clonotype was counted a few times. This chain uses TRBV12-3 or TRBV12-4 with TRBJ2-5; 8 bases map to TRBD1. CDR3 length: 15 amino acids. The ends lost 5 bases at V and 3 bases at J; junction bases unmatched: 8. The CDR3 sequence is CASSPVPGGKETQYF. The CDR3 coding sequence is TGTGCCAGCAGTCCAGTCCCAGGGGGCAAAGAGACCCAGTACTTC.

Many counts were recorded for this clonotype. V is TRBV20-1 and J is TRBJ1-6; 9 bases line up with TRBD1. The CDR3 is 16 residues long. The ends lost 3 bases at V and 10 bases at J; junction bases unmatched: 13. Germline V CDR1 and CDR2: DFQATT, SNEGSKA (reference sequence). This chain's CDR3 is CSASRFDRGKSSPLHF. In DNA, the CDR3 is TGCAGTGCTAGCCGATTCGACAGGGGGAAGAGCTCACCCCTCCACTTT.

Only a few counts were recorded for this clonotype. The rearrangement links TRBV18 to TRBJ1-6; D ambiguous. The CDR3 loop spans 15 amino acids. The V end was cut by 0 bases, the J end by 6 bases, with 9 bases between. Germline V gives CDR1 KGHSH, CDR2 LQKENI. The CDR3 sequence is CASSPPGAPNSPLHF. The CDR3 bases are TGTGCCAGCTCACCACCGGGAGCCCCTAATTCACCCCTCCACTTT.

The chain recombines TRBV12-3 or TRBV12-4 with TRBJ1-1; a possible D gene is TRBD1 (5 bases). The germline V and J ends were trimmed by 2 bases and 4 bases, with 20 bases remaining between them. The CDR3 sequence is 17 residues long. CDR3 coding DNA: TGTGCCAGCAGTTTACAGGTCAGCTGGGGCTGGGGCACTGAAGCTTTCTTT. Residues: CASSLQVSWGWGTEAFF.

This clonotype has a count of ten or more. The chain uses TRBV18 and TRBJ2-1; D uncertain. Deletions cut 5 bases from V and 0 bases from J, with 14 bases between. The germline V gene has CDR1 KGHSH and CDR2 LQKENI. The CDR3 is 16 amino acids. The CDR3 DNA sequence: TGTGCCAGCTCATCCATTGCCAGCCTCTCCTACAATGAGCAGTTCTTC. Encoded protein: CASSSIASLSYNEQFF.

This clonotype was counted a few times. The genes are TRBV2 and TRBJ1-2; D gene unclear. Trimming left V 8 bases short and J 4 bases short, with 20 bases between. Germline V CDR1 and CDR2: SNHLY, FYNNEI. This CDR3 comprises 15 residues. The CDR3 is CASRSRDSISYGYTF. The CDR3 DNA follows: TGTGCCAGCCGGTCGCGGGATTCCATTAGCTATGGCTACACCTTC.

This clonotype occurred a few times. V usage is TRBV20-1 and J usage is TRBJ2-3, with no clear D. The CDR3 has 12 residues. Looked up from germline, CDR1 is DFQATT and CDR2 is SNEGSKA (reference sequence). CDR3 in amino acids: CRDVGLGDTQYF. CDR3 sequence (DNA): TGCAGGGACGTGGGTCTGGGGGATACGCAGTATTTT.

The chain combines TRBV20-1 with TRBJ2-7; 11 nucleotides agree with TRBD1. CDR1 and CDR2 from the germline V gene are DFQATT and SNEGSKA (reference sequence). With 6 bases clipped from V and 6 bases from J, the junction kept 10 bases outside the gene matches. The CDR3 is 14 amino acids. CDR3 DNA: TGCAGTGCCCTTACCCCCGGGACAGGGGGCGAGCAGTACTTC. Amino acid sequence: CSALTPGTGGEQYF.

This clonotype appeared a few times. CDR3 DNA: TGTGCCAGCAGCGGATTTCCGGGGGGTAGGGCAGATACGCAGTATTTT. It codes for CASSGFPGGRADTQYF. The chain joins TRBV9 to TRBJ2-3; 7 bases match TRBD2. Germline V gene data show CDR1 as SGDLS and CDR2 as YYNGEE. The CDR3 loop spans 16 amino acids. Germline trimming cut 3 bases from V and 4 bases from J; bases unmatched to any gene: 11.

Written as DNA, the CDR3 is TGTGCCAGCACCCCGACTCTTATCAACACTGAAGCTTTCTTT. Amino acids: CASTPTLINTEAFF. This sequence joins TRBV6-2 or TRBV6-3 and TRBJ1-1; D uncertain. The germline V gene has CDR1 MNHEY and CDR2 SVGEGT. Trimming removed 7 bases at V and 2 bases at J, with 14 bases between. The CDR3 runs 14 residues.

The table lists this clonotype with a few counts. This sequence joins TRBV4-2 and TRBJ2-3; 8 bases line up with TRBD2. The CDR3 covers 16 residues. V lost 1 base and J lost 2; bases outside the gene matches: 5. Looked up from germline, CDR1 is LGHNA and CDR2 is YNFKEQ. CDR3 in amino acids: CASSQATSGPTDTQYF. In DNA form, the CDR3 reads TGTGCCAGCAGCCAAGCTACTAGCGGACCCACAGATACGCAGTATTTT.

The rearrangement links TRBV7-9 to TRBJ2-7; D may be TRBD1 or TRBD2 (6 bases each). The V gene lost 1 base and the J gene lost 1 base, with 14 bases spanning the gap. The V gene's germline CDR1 is SEHNR and CDR2 FQNEAQ (reference sequence). CDR3 length equals 16 residues. CDR3 sequence reads: CASSLEGGSGSYEQYF. In DNA, the CDR3 is TGTGCCAGCAGCTTAGAGGGGGGCAGCGGATCCTACGAGCAGTACTTC.

This clonotype was counted only a few times. This sequence joins TRBV3-1 and TRBJ1-5; D call uncertain. The CDR3 has 17 amino acids. V lost 1 base, J lost 4 bases, and 17 bases lay in between. Germline V CDR1 and CDR2: LGHDT, YNNKEL (reference sequence). CDR3 sequence: CASSQGQVPISNQPQHF. The DNA for the CDR3 is TGTGCCAGCAGCCAAGGTCAGGTACCGATCTCGAATCAGCCCCAGCATTTT.

The chain couples TRBV3-1 to TRBJ2-2, with TRBD1 matching 8 bases. The germline CDR1 and CDR2 sequences are LGHDT and YNNKEL (reference sequence). The CDR3 loop spans 17 amino acids. With V trimmed by 4 bases and J by 0 bases, 7 bases remained unmatched. The CDR3 here is CASSPRQQGANTGELFF. DNA of the CDR3: TGTGCCAGCAGCCCTCGTCAACAGGGGGCGAACACCGGGGAGCTGTTTTTT.

This chain connects TRBV5-1 to TRBJ1-1; no clear D. Trimming took off 5 bases at V and 2 bases at J, with 7 bases between the two ends. Looked up from germline, CDR1 is SGHRS and CDR2 is YFSETQ. This CDR3 has 12 amino acids. The DNA of the CDR3 is TGCGCCAGCAGTAGTACTAACACTGAAGCTTTCTTT. This codes for CASSSTNTEAFF.

The chain couples TRBV13 to TRBJ2-5; D call uncertain. Germline V gene sequence: CDR1 PRHDT, CDR2 FYEKMQ (reference sequence). CDR3 length: 12 amino acids. V lost 5 bases and J lost 5, with 9 bases in between. The CDR3 DNA follows: TGTGCCAGCAGCAAAGTCGTGGAGACCCAGTACTTC. This translates into CASSKVVETQYF.

Concerning this clonotype: A read error may account for a junction end that differs from germline. The genes are TRBV20-1 and TRBJ1-6; perhaps TRBD1 as D (5 bases). Germline V CDR1 and CDR2: DFQATT, SNEGSKA (reference sequence). The CDR3 totals 17 residues. CDR3 sequence reads: CCASRLTGVSYNSPLHF. The CDR3 region has the DNA TGCTGTGCTAGTCGTCTCACGGGGGTCTCCTATAATTCACCCCTCCACTTT.

This clonotype was counted many times. CDR3 in amino acids: CASSEYGRGNGNTIYF. In nucleotides, the CDR3 is TGTGCCAGCAGTGAATACGGAAGGGGGAATGGAAACACCATATATTTT. The rearrangement links TRBV25-1 to TRBJ1-3; D is possibly TRBD1 (6 bases). Germline V CDR1 and CDR2: MGHDK, SYGVNS. This CDR3 region has 16 residues. Trimming stripped 0 bases from V and 3 bases from J, with 12 bases between. Using reference TRBV25-1 and TRBJ1-3 for the parts outside the CDR3, the full variable domain is EADIYQTPRYLVIGTGKKITLECSQTMGHDKMYWYQQDPGMELHLIHYSYGVNSTEKGDLSSESTVSRIRTEHFPLTLESARPSHTSQYLCASSEYGRGNGNTIYFGEGSWLTVV.

This clonotype appeared a single time. The J gene is TRBJ1-2, the V gene TRBV7-9, with D tentatively TRBD1 (5 bases). V lost 1 base to trimming and J lost 3 bases, with 9 bases between them. Germline V gene lookup returns CDR1 SEHNR and CDR2 FQNEAQ (reference sequence). The CDR3 extends over 14 amino acids. CDR3 residues: CASSLGSGYYGYTF. Here the CDR3 DNA reads TGTGCCAGCAGCTTAGGGTCAGGGTACTATGGCTACACCTTC.

J is TRBJ1-4 and V is TRBV9, with 10 bases matching TRBD1. V was pared by 0 bases and J by 10 bases, with 3 bases of the junction left unmatched. The V gene's germline CDR1 is SGDLS and CDR2 YYNGEE. CDR3 length: 14 amino acids. CDR3 amino acids: CASSVGTGGGKLFF. The CDR3 region has the DNA TGTGCCAGCAGCGTAGGGACAGGGGGAGGAAAACTGTTTTTT.

This rearrangement joins TRBV30 to TRBJ1-1; unclear D gene. This CDR3 comprises 15 residues. Germline loops: CDR1 GTSNPN, CDR2 SVGIG (reference sequence). Trimming removed 0 bases at V and 0 bases at J, with 11 bases between. The CDR3 loop is CAWSVAGGLNTEAFF. DNA for the CDR3: TGTGCCTGGAGTGTCGCGGGCGGCTTGAACACTGAAGCTTTCTTT. Full variable domain (remainder filled in from reference TRBV30 and TRBJ1-1): SQTIHQWPATLVQPVGSPLSLECTVEGTSNPNLYWYRQAAGRGLQLLFYSVGIGQISSEVPQNLSASRPQDRQFILSSKKLLLSDSGFYLCAWSVAGGLNTEAFFGQGTRLTVV.

Only a few counts were recorded for this clonotype. The chain joins TRBV12-3 or TRBV12-4 to TRBJ1-3; TRBD1 agrees at 11 bases. The CDR3 sequence is 15 residues long. J gave up 4 bases and V 6 bases, and 5 bases lay outside the gene matches. CDR3 nucleotide sequence: TGTGCCAGCAGGCTTAGGACAGGGGGCGGAAACACCATATATTTT. Translation: CASRLRTGGGNTIYF.

The CDR3 DNA reads as TGCGCCAGCAGCCAAGCCCAAGGCGGGTTCCAAGGGGACACCATATATTTT. Amino acid sequence: CASSQAQGGFQGDTIYF. The J gene is TRBJ1-3, the V gene TRBV4-1; perhaps TRBD1 as D (5 bases). The germline V and J ends were trimmed by 1 base and 8 bases, with 21 bases remaining between them. CDR1 MGHRA and CDR2 YSYEKL come from the germline V gene. This CDR3 comprises 17 residues.